A single sample is the source of the 29 T cell receptor beta chains below, sequenced in a study of T-cell memory formation after mild COVID-19. TCRdb reanalysed the 5' RACE reads using MiXCR and keeps one entry per CDR3 protein. This repertoire shows around 440,000 distinct CDR3 sequences, approximately 18% found once; its top ten account for around an eighth. The sequenced material came from PBMCs or a T cell subset sorted from them (not recorded which). Receptors were obtained from an adult woman who had mild COVID-19 (a few samples of this study predate the infection). Cell type and time point are not known.

This chain connects TRBV5-1 to TRBJ2-3; D perhaps matches TRBD1 (6 bases). The CDR3 contains 17 residues. Looked up from germline, CDR1 is SGHRS and CDR2 is YFSETQ. V dropped 4 bases and J dropped 11 bases, with 29 bases sitting between them. CDR3 amino acids: CASSPGQWEFRGDLQYF. The DNA for the CDR3 is TGCGCCAGCAGCCCCGGACAGTGGGAATTTCGGGGCGATTTGCAGTATTTT.

The chain joins TRBV7-9 to TRBJ2-3, with D uncertain. Germline CDR1 SEHNR, CDR2 FQNEAQ (reference sequence). This CDR3 comprises 15 residues. Trimming removed 2 bases at V and 0 bases at J, with 9 bases between. CDR3 loop: CASSLPGFSTDTQYF. The DNA of the CDR3 is TGTGCCAGCAGCTTACCCGGATTTAGCACAGATACGCAGTATTTT.

The rearrangement uses TRBV9 and TRBJ1-1; maybe TRBD1 (5 bases). CDR1 and CDR2 (germline): SGDLS, YYNGEE. Trimming left V 4 bases short and J 1 base short, with 14 bases between. CDR3 length equals 15 residues. CDR3 DNA sequence: TGTGCCAGCAGCCCCGGGTCTGGGGCGAACACTGAAGCTTTCTTT. Translating gives CASSPGSGANTEAFF.

This clonotype was seen more than once but under ten times. J is TRBJ2-3 and V is TRBV7-8; 7 bases are a match to TRBD2. The CDR3 contains 17 residues. The V gene's germline CDR1 is SGHVS and CDR2 FQNEAQ. Losses at the gene ends were 1 base for V and 1 base for J; bases not matched to a gene: 8. DNA of the CDR3: TGTGCCAGCAGCTTAGTAGAGTGGGAGGGGCGCACAGATACGCAGTATTTT. This gives the protein CASSLVEWEGRTDTQYF.

The chain joins TRBV3-1 to TRBJ1-5; no clear D gene. With 0 bases removed from V and 0 bases from J, the gap between germline ends came to 15 bases. The CDR3 has 18 residues. The V gene's germline CDR1 is LGHDT and CDR2 YNNKEL (reference sequence). The CDR3 sequence: CASSQEFGSPYSNQPQHF. CDR3 sequence (DNA): TGTGCCAGCAGCCAAGAGTTCGGCAGCCCTTATAGCAATCAGCCCCAGCATTTT.

The chain employs TRBV7-2 and TRBJ2-7; 8 positions agree with TRBD2. V lost 1 base, J lost 6 bases, and 8 bases stayed unmatched. Germline V gene lookup returns CDR1 SGHTA and CDR2 FQGNSA. The CDR3 totals 15 residues. CDR3 sequence (DNA): TGTGCCAGCAGCTTAGATCTAGCGGGTGTGGGCGAGCAGTACTTC. This sequence encodes CASSLDLAGVGEQYF.

The chain carries TRBV19 and TRBJ1-1; the match to TRBD1 covers 7 bases. V dropped 2 bases and J dropped 4; count of bases not matched to a gene: 4. Germline lookup yields CDR1 LNHDA and CDR2 SQIVND (reference sequence). CDR3 length: 14 residues. CDR3 in DNA: TGTGCCAGTAGTATATACAGGGGAGGCACTGAAGCTTTCTTT. Translating it yields CASSIYRGGTEAFF.

This clonotype was seen a few times. V and J are TRBV11-2 and TRBJ2-1; a weak D match, TRBD1 (6 bases). Between the trimmed V and J ends, which lost 3 bases and 0 bases, there was a span of 6 bases. CDR3 size: 14 residues. Germline V gene lookup returns CDR1 SGHAT and CDR2 FQNNGV. In DNA form, the CDR3 reads TGTGCCAGCAGCTTCAGGGGCTCCTACAATGAGCAGTTCTTC. Amino acids: CASSFRGSYNEQFF.

This chain links TRBV7-9 with TRBJ1-1, with 7 bases matching TRBD1. V dropped 5 bases and J dropped 2; count of bases not matched to a gene: 11. This CDR3 has 16 residues. The germline V gene has CDR1 SEHNR and CDR2 FQNEAQ (reference sequence). The CDR3 coding sequence is TGTGCCAGCAGCCCAGGGACCGGGACAGTAAACACTGAAGCTTTCTTT. Encoded protein: CASSPGTGTVNTEAFF. The full variable domain, completed using reference TRBV7-9 and TRBJ1-1, is DTGVSQNPRHKITKRGQNVTFRCDPISEHNRLYWYRQTLGQGPEFLTYFQNEAQLEKSRLLSDRFSAERPKGSFSTLEIQRTEQGDSAMYLCASSPGTGTVNTEAFFGQGTRLTVV.

This clonotype showed up just a few times. The J gene is TRBJ1-1, the V gene TRBV5-5; weak D call: TRBD1 (5 bases). CDR1 and CDR2 from the germline V gene are SGHKS and YYEKEE (reference sequence). V lost 2 bases, J lost 1 base, and 12 bases lay in between. The length of the CDR3 is 15 residues. CDR3 region: CASSLAGPPNTEAFF. The CDR3 DNA is TGTGCCAGCAGCTTAGCAGGGCCCCCGAACACTGAAGCTTTCTTT.

This chain joins TRBV6-1 and TRBJ2-1; D tentatively fits TRBD1 or TRBD2 (5 bases each). V was cut by 4 bases and J by 8 bases, with 21 bases left in between. The CDR3 is 16 residues long. Germline V gene data show CDR1 as MNHNS and CDR2 as SASEGT. CDR3 sequence: CASSGTGPRGFHEQFF. The CDR3 DNA follows: TGTGCCAGCAGTGGAACGGGACCTAGGGGATTCCATGAGCAGTTCTTC.

This clonotype has only a few counts. The rearrangement joins TRBV15 to TRBJ2-3; the match to TRBD2 covers 8 bases. CDR3 length: 17 residues. The J segment lost 5 bases and the V segment lost 3 bases, leaving 13 bases of the junction unmatched. Germline V gives CDR1 LNHNV, CDR2 YYDKDF (reference sequence). The CDR3 protein is CATSRGYVGRAEDTQYF. CDR3 in DNA: TGTGCCACCAGCAGGGGGTACGTCGGGAGGGCTGAAGATACGCAGTATTTT.

This clonotype was recorded a few times. The V gene is TRBV11-2, the J gene TRBJ2-1; D ambiguous. V lost 1 base to trimming and J lost 3 bases, with 4 bases between them. Germline loops: CDR1 SGHAT, CDR2 FQNNGV. This CDR3 spans 13 amino acids. In DNA, the CDR3 is TGTGCCAGCAGCTTAGTTTTCTACAATGAGCAGTTCTTC. It translates to CASSLVFYNEQFF.

The sample holds a few counts of this clonotype. This rearrangement joins TRBV6-2 or TRBV6-3 to TRBJ2-7, with 8 bases that match TRBD1. The germline CDR1 and CDR2 sequences are MNHEY and SVGEGT. There are 15 residues in the CDR3. V shed 6 bases and J 4 bases; nucleotides not matched to a gene: 11. CDR3 bases: TGTGCCAGCAGAACGGTCGGGACAGGACTGTACGAGCAGTACTTC. This codes for CASRTVGTGLYEQYF.

The chain links TRBV7-8 to TRBJ2-1; D possibly corresponds to TRBD2 (6 bases). The ends were cut back, 1 base at V and 10 bases at J, with 11 bases in the middle. The CDR3 loop spans 13 amino acids. Germline V gives CDR1 SGHVS, CDR2 FQNEAQ. DNA of the CDR3: TGTGCCAGCAGCTTAGTGGGGCTAGCGGAGCAGTTCTTC. Translation gives CASSLVGLAEQFF.

This chain joins TRBV18 and TRBJ2-3; D is undetermined. CDR3 length: 13 amino acids. Germline V gives CDR1 KGHSH, CDR2 LQKENI. V was trimmed by 8 bases and J by 8 bases, leaving 17 bases between them. CDR3 loop: CASTPKSPTTQYF. In nucleotides, the CDR3 is TGTGCCAGCACCCCCAAGAGTCCCACTACGCAGTATTTT. The variable domain in full, with the rest retrieved from reference TRBV18 and TRBJ2-3, is NAGVMQNPRHLVRRRGQEARLRCSPMKGHSHVYWYRQLPEEGLKFMVYLQKENIIDESGMPKERFSAEFPKEGPSILRIQQVVRGDSAAYFCASTPKSPTTQYFGPGTRLTVL.

This clonotype was observed a few times. The chain couples TRBV30 to TRBJ2-3; perhaps TRBD2 as D (6 bases). Trimming left V 0 bases short and J 2 bases short, with 15 bases between. Germline V gene sequence: CDR1 GTSNPN, CDR2 SVGIG (reference sequence). This CDR3 has 16 residues. CDR3 protein: CAWSVTGAPLTDTQYF. The CDR3 nucleotides are TGTGCCTGGAGTGTCACGGGAGCTCCCCTCACAGATACGCAGTATTTT.

This clonotype was seen a handful of times. The gene calls are TRBV10-2 and TRBJ2-3; D may be TRBD1 (5 bases). Trimming took 5 bases from V and 0 from J, leaving 12 bases between them. Germline CDR1 and CDR2: WSHSY and SAAADI. The CDR3 loop spans 15 amino acids. CDR3 sequence reads: CASSRQSSSTDTQYF. In nucleotides, the CDR3 is TGCGCCAGCAGTAGACAGTCCTCTAGCACAGATACGCAGTATTTT.

This clonotype was seen more than once but under ten times. The gene calls are TRBV12-3 or TRBV12-4 and TRBJ1-2; D gene uncertain. The CDR3 length is 16 residues. V shed 1 base and J shed 4 bases, with 16 bases lying between them. The CDR3 region has the DNA TGTGCCAGCAGTTTAGAGGTAGACGCGAGACTCTATGGCTACACCTTC. Protein product: CASSLEVDARLYGYTF.

This clonotype came up many times. The rearrangement uses TRBV5-1 and TRBJ2-3; 9 bases match TRBD1. The CDR3 sequence is 15 residues long. CDR1 and CDR2 (germline): SGHRS, YFSETQ. J was trimmed by 5 bases and V by 1 base; bases with no gene match: 5. The CDR3 nucleotides are TGCGCCAGCAGCTTGAGGACAGGGGTTGTAGATACGCAGTATTTT. Protein sequence: CASSLRTGVVDTQYF.

This clonotype was counted between two and nine times. V usage is TRBV6-1 and J usage is TRBJ2-2; 12 bases line up with TRBD2. The germline CDR1 and CDR2 sequences are MNHNS and SASEGT. The CDR3 loop spans 15 amino acids. J was trimmed by 5 bases and V by 8 bases; bases with no gene match: 6. The CDR3: CASSSGRARTGELFF. CDR3 bases: TGTGCCAGCTCTAGCGGGAGGGCCCGAACCGGGGAGCTGTTTTTT.

This chain links TRBV5-1 with TRBJ1-1; 9 bases are a match to TRBD1. V lost 4 bases, J lost 1 base, and 8 bases stayed unmatched. The CDR3 spans 16 residues. Germline lookup yields CDR1 SGHRS and CDR2 YFSETQ. The CDR3, as DNA: TGCGCCAGCAGCCGTCCCGGGACAGGGAAGAACACTGAAGCTTTCTTT. Amino acid sequence: CASSRPGTGKNTEAFF.

The genes are TRBV20-1 and TRBJ1-5, with 10 bases lining up with TRBD1. Germline loops: CDR1 DFQATT, CDR2 SNEGSKA (reference sequence). J lost 7 bases, V lost 5 bases, and 11 bases had no gene match. This CDR3 spans 15 amino acids. CDR3 DNA sequence: TGCAGTGCTGAGGACAGGGGGAATTTGGAACAGCCCCAGCATTTT. Translating gives CSAEDRGNLEQPQHF.

The table lists this clonotype with many counts. The chain joins TRBV6-5 to TRBJ1-1; TRBD1 is a possible D gene (6 bases). This CDR3 region has 16 residues. Germline assignment: CDR1 MNHEY and CDR2 SVGAGI. V was cut by 0 bases and J by 5 bases, with 16 bases left in between. The CDR3 loop reads CASSYSIAGEGTEAFF. CDR3 bases: TGTGCCAGCAGTTACTCGATTGCAGGGGAAGGTACTGAAGCTTTCTTT.

There are a few counts of this clonotype. The genes are TRBV24-1 and TRBJ2-1, with TRBD2 identical over 12 bases. This CDR3 is 16 amino acids long. Germline loops: CDR1 KGHDR, CDR2 SFDVKD. After removal of 4 bases from V and 6 bases from J, the junction contained 6 bases not matched to a gene. The CDR3 region has the DNA TGTGCCACCAGTGACCCCCCTAGCGGGAGGGCCAATGAGCAGTTCTTC. The encoded protein is CATSDPPSGRANEQFF.

The chain has TRBV29-1 and TRBJ2-1, with 10 bases lining up with TRBD1. Germline CDR1 reads SQVTM; CDR2 reads ANQGSEA. The CDR3 totals 13 residues. With V trimmed by 6 bases and J by 6 bases, 5 bases remained unmatched. The CDR3 loop is CSVRTGGGNEQFF. CDR3 DNA sequence: TGCAGCGTCCGGACAGGGGGAGGCAATGAGCAGTTCTTC.

This clonotype was found a few times. The V and J genes are TRBV12-3 or TRBV12-4 and TRBJ1-2, with 8 bases fitting TRBD1. The CDR3 extends over 15 amino acids. The ends lost 4 bases at V and 4 bases at J; junction bases unmatched: 8. For the CDR3, the DNA is TGTGCCAGCAGTTCCTACGGACAGGGTGCCTATGGCTACACCTTC. Protein product: CASSSYGQGAYGYTF.

For the CDR3, the DNA is TGTGCCAGCAGCCAGCCCGGCCCCACTGAAGCTTTCTTT. It yields the protein CASSQPGPTEAFF. This chain links TRBV3-1 with TRBJ1-1, with no clear D. V was shortened by 3 bases and J by 4 bases, with 9 bases between the two germline ends. CDR3 length: 13 amino acids. Germline V gene data show CDR1 as LGHDT and CDR2 as YNNKEL (reference sequence).

This clonotype was detected a few times. V gene TRBV20-1 combines with J gene TRBJ2-7; 9 nucleotides match TRBD2. The CDR3 has 18 amino acids. Germline V gene lookup returns CDR1 DFQATT and CDR2 SNEGSKA (reference sequence). V was clipped by 3 bases and J by 7 bases; unmatched bases: 22. The CDR3 region is CSARSAGGTSPTGREQYF. CDR3 DNA: TGCAGTGCTAGGAGTGCGGGCGGGACTAGCCCCACGGGGCGGGAGCAGTACTTC.